These T cell receptor beta chains were read from a single sample in a study of early stage breast cancer tumors. Assay used: immunoSEQ multiplex PCR; TCRdb lists only in-frame clones, some missing. The sample lists approximately 4,800 clones; about 55% were seen once. The sequencing sample was made of breast tumor tissue. Every receptor here comes from a person aged 45-60 years with breast cancer. Each CDR3 is given with its conserved first and last residue. D genes are given only for firm matches. A row's size may be missing; if present it is once, few, many or a size class.

d_gene	v_gene	j_gene	abundance	CDR3aa	CDR3nt
-	TRBV28	TRBJ1-4	-	CASSLVWGNEKLFF	TGTGCCAGCAGTTTAGTTTGGGGGAATGAAAAACTGTTTTTT
-	TRBV19	TRBJ2-3	-	CASSPGSTDTQYF	TGTGCCAGTAGTCCCGGTAGCACAGATACGCAGTATTTT
-	TRBV4-2	TRBJ1-4	hyperexpanded	CASSQEATGLNEKLFF	TGTGCCAGCAGCCAAGAAGCGACGGGGTTGAATGAAAAACTGTTTTTT
TRBD1	TRBV4-3	TRBJ1-4	-	CASSQESGRQGWEKLFF	TGCGCCAGCAGCCAAGAATCGGGGAGACAGGGATGGGAAAAACTGTTTTTT
-	TRBV23-1	TRBJ1-2	-	CASSHYGYTF	TGCGCCAGCAGTCACTATGGCTACACCTTC
TRBD2	TRBV15	TRBJ2-5	few	CATSRAAPGREGGTQYF	TGTGCCACCAGCAGAGCTGCCCCCGGGCGGGAGGGAGGGACCCAGTACTTC
-	TRBV6-5	TRBJ2-7	once	CASSYNSGGEQYF	TGTGCCAGCAGCTATAACTCTGGGGGAGAGCAGTACTTC
TRBD1	TRBV18	TRBJ1-2	once	CASSPATQGADGYTF	TGTGCCAGCTCACCGGCTACTCAGGGGGCTGATGGCTACACCTTC
-	TRBV9	TRBJ2-1	-	CASSSLHGVWSNEQFF	TGTGCCAGCAGCTCTCTTCACGGGGTTTGGTCCAATGAGCAGTTCTTC
TRBD2	TRBV5-5	TRBJ2-2	-	CASSLGLAGARGGELFF	TGTGCCAGCAGCTTGGGCCTAGCGGGAGCCCGCGGGGGGGAGCTGTTTTTT
TRBD2	TRBV9	TRBJ2-1	few	CASSVDLLIWTSGGGHNEQFF	TGTGCCAGCAGCGTAGATTTATTGATTTGGACTAGCGGGGGGGGACACAATGAGCAGTTCTTC
-	TRBV23-1	TRBJ2-1	-	CATKLGVHNEQFF	TGCGCCACCAAACTAGGGGTACACAATGAGCAGTTCTTC
TRBD2	TRBV11-3	TRBJ2-5	-	CASSPPLAGGETQYF	TGTGCCAGCAGCCCCCCGCTAGCGGGAGGAGAGACCCAGTACTTC
-	TRBV5-6	TRBJ2-5	-	CASSRDNLRWETQYF	TGTGCCAGCAGCCGTGACAACCTCCGATGGGAGACCCAGTACTTC
-	TRBV5-1	TRBJ2-3	-	CASSLAGAVADTQYF	TGCGCCAGCAGCTTGGCGGGAGCGGTGGCAGATACGCAGTATTTT
-	TRBV7-2	TRBJ1-1	-	CASSSQGSEAFF	TGTGCCAGCAGCTCACAGGGTTCTGAAGCTTTCTTT
TRBD1	TRBV7-2	TRBJ1-2	-	CASSQGGRGYGYTF	TGTGCCAGCAGCCAGGGGGGCCGAGGCTATGGCTACACCTTC
TRBD2	TRBV29-1	TRBJ2-7	large	CSVEDPDREEYSTYEQYF	TGCAGCGTTGAAGATCCGGACCGGGAGGAATATTCGACCTACGAGCAGTACTTC
TRBD2	TRBV10-1	TRBJ2-2	-	CASSESGMNTGELFF	TGCGCCAGCAGTGAAAGCGGGATGAACACCGGGGAGCTGTTTTTT
-	TRBV11-2	TRBJ1-3	-	CASSLDAIYF	TGTGCCAGCAGCTTAGATGCCATATATTTT
-	TRBV5-1	TRBJ2-6	-	CASSLGGSGANVLTF	TGCGCCAGCAGCTTGGGGGGTTCTGGGGCCAACGTCCTGACTTTC
TRBD1	TRBV2	TRBJ2-2	-	CASRGLDRGTFTGELFF	TGTGCCAGCAGGGGCCTCGACAGGGGGACGTTTACCGGGGAGCTGTTTTTT
-	TRBV19	TRBJ2-2	-	CASSIGRRQPPGELFF	TGTGCCAGTAGTATAGGGCGTCGACAACCTCCAGGGGAGCTGTTTTTT
-	TRBV6-1	TRBJ2-7	few	CASIGSASYEQYF	TGTGCCAGCATCGGATCAGCCTCCTACGAGCAGTACTTC
-	TRBV25-1	TRBJ1-1	-	CASSDPRGMNTEAFF	TGTGCCAGCAGTGACCCCCGAGGGATGAACACTGAAGCTTTCTTT
TRBD2	TRBV11-3	TRBJ2-1	medium-sized	CASSLVREADEQFF	TGTGCCAGCAGCTTAGTCCGGGAGGCCGATGAGCAGTTCTTC
-	TRBV4-3	TRBJ1-4	-	CASSQQQSPTNEKLFF	TGCGCCAGCAGCCAACAGCAGTCGCCAACTAATGAAAAACTGTTTTTT
-	TRBV19	TRBJ1-6	-	CASSLAPTSNSPLHF	TGTGCCAGTAGTCTCGCTCCGACTTCCAATTCACCCCTCCACTTT
-	TRBV14	TRBJ1-2	-	CASRQTRGGFNYGYTF	TGTGCCAGCAGGCAAACCCGTGGGGGCTTTAACTATGGCTACACCTTC
-	TRBV5-6	TRBJ2-4	-	CASSLSSRRVKNIQYF	TGTGCCAGCAGCTTGAGTTCCAGAAGGGTCAAAAACATTCAGTACTTC
-	TRBV5-1	TRBJ2-7	-	CASSQDTYEQYF	TGCGCCAGCAGCCAAGACACCTACGAGCAGTACTTC
TRBD2	TRBV5-1	TRBJ2-1	few	CASSSIAGGTYNEQFF	TGCGCCAGCAGCTCCATAGCGGGCGGTACATACAATGAGCAGTTCTTC
-	TRBV21-1	TRBJ1-5	-	CASSKEDREGNQPQHF	TGTGCCAGCAGCAAAGAAGACAGGGAAGGCAATCAGCCCCAGCATTTT
-	TRBV27	TRBJ2-2	few	CASSLTRNTGELFF	TGTGCCAGCAGTTTAACGAGGAACACCGGGGAGCTGTTTTTT
TRBD2	TRBV27	TRBJ2-2	-	CASSLSPAGVSAGELFF	TGTGCCAGCAGTTTATCGCCAGCGGGAGTGAGTGCCGGGGAGCTGTTTTTT
-	TRBV5-1	TRBJ2-7	-	CASSQDSYEQYF	TGCGCCAGCAGCCAAGACTCCTACGAGCAGTACTTC
-	TRBV30	TRBJ1-4	-	CAWSVGTKEKLFF	TGTGCCTGGAGCGTAGGGACAAAGGAAAAACTGTTTTTT
-	TRBV28	TRBJ2-2	few	CASSYTGFTGELFF	TGTGCCAGCAGTTATACAGGGTTCACCGGGGAGCTGTTTTTT
TRBD1	TRBV12-5	TRBJ2-3	-	CASGLGLQGASTDTQYF	TGTGCTAGTGGTTTGGGTTTACAGGGGGCAAGCACAGATACGCAGTATTTT
-	TRBV2	TRBJ2-7	-	CASSATTIVTYEQYF	TGTGCCAGCAGCGCGACCACGATCGTTACCTACGAGCAGTACTTC
-	TRBV1	TRBJ1-1	-	CTSSLIQGHTEAFF	TGCACCAGCAGCCTTATTCAGGGGCACACTGAAGCTTTCTTT
-	TRBV9	TRBJ2-1	-	CASSVQENRPGNNEQFF	TGTGCCAGCAGCGTGCAGGAGAACCGACCTGGCAACAATGAGCAGTTCTTC
TRBD2	TRBV10-3	TRBJ2-1	-	CAIGTSGRTEQFF	TGTGCCATCGGGACTAGCGGGAGGACTGAGCAGTTCTTC
-	TRBV19	TRBJ1-5	large	CASSRASNQPQHF	TGTGCCAGTAGTAGGGCAAGCAATCAGCCCCAGCATTTT
TRBD2	TRBV5-5	TRBJ2-7	once	CASSLGREYNEQYF	TGTGCCAGCAGCTTGGGGCGGGAGTACAACGAGCAGTACTTC
TRBD2	TRBV27	TRBJ2-7	few	CASSVSSSGYEQYF	TGTGCCAGCAGTGTCTCGTCTAGCGGATACGAGCAGTACTTC
-	TRBV9	TRBJ2-7	-	CASSVDEGPLGFYEQYF	TGTGCCAGCAGCGTAGATGAGGGGCCCTTAGGCTTCTACGAGCAGTACTTC
TRBD1	TRBV4-2	TRBJ1-4	-	CASSHPGQTNEKLFF	TGTGCCAGCAGCCATCCGGGACAGACTAATGAAAAACTGTTTTTT
-	TRBV7-6	TRBJ1-3	-	CASSLEIGETYAGNTIYF	TGTGCCAGCAGCTTAGAAATAGGGGAAACGTATGCTGGAAACACCATATATTTT
TRBD1	TRBV5-1	TRBJ1-1	-	CASSWAGTENTEAFF	TGCGCCAGCAGCTGGGCCGGGACAGAGAACACTGAAGCTTTCTTT
TRBD1	TRBV7-2	TRBJ2-2	-	CASSLRSGTVNTGELFF	TGTGCCAGCAGCTTAAGGTCCGGGACAGTGAACACCGGGGAGCTGTTTTTT
-	TRBV18	TRBJ2-5	once	CASSLSIQETQYF	TGTGCCAGCTCACTTTCTATACAAGAGACCCAGTACTTC
-	TRBV10-3	TRBJ2-1	-	CAIRDADEQFF	TGTGCCATCAGGGACGCGGATGAGCAGTTCTTC
TRBD2	TRBV11-3	TRBJ2-1	-	CASSLTSGSRHEQFF	TGTGCCAGCAGCCTCACTAGCGGGAGTAGGCATGAGCAGTTCTTC
TRBD1	TRBV11-2	TRBJ2-7	few	CASSEAGTGGLYEQYF	TGTGCCAGCAGTGAAGCGGGGACAGGGGGTTTATACGAGCAGTACTTC
TRBD2	TRBV28	TRBJ2-5	few	CASSPGLAGERETQYF	TGTGCCAGCAGTCCCGGACTAGCGGGAGAAAGGGAGACCCAGTACTTC
-	TRBV6-1	TRBJ1-1	large	CASSVYGPNTEAFF	TGTGCCAGCAGTGTTTACGGACCGAACACTGAAGCTTTCTTT